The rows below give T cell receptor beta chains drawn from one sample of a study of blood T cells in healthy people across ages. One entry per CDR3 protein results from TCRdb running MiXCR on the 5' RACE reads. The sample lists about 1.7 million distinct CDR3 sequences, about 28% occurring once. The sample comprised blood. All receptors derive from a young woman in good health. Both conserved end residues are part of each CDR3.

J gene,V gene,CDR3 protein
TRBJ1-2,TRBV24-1,CATSEWNYGYTF
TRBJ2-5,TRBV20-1,CSAMVALKETQYF
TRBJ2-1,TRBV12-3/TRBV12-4,CASSLPINEQFF
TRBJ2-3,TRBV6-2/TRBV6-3,CASSYAILADTQYF
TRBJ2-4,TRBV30,CAWSVWQSGKNIQYF
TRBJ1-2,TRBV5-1,CASSWGTGHEYTF
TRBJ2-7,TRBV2,CASRLDAYEQYF
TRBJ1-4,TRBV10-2,CASSEFYRATNEKRFF
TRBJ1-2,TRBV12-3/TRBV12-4,CASRPTGIAYGYTF
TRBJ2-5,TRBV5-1,CASSLESGQETQYF
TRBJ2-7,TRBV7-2,CASSLEGGDHYEQYF
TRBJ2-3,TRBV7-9,CASSPWTGTRADTQYF
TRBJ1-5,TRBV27,CASSGAPGNQPQHF
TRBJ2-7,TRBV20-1,CSARPSSGGYEQYF
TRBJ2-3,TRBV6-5,CASSYSQLAGGTPTDTQYF
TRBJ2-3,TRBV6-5,CASSQTRGVTQYF
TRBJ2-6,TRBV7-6,CASSPTGGPSGANVLTF
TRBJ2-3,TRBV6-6,CASSFRGEGTQYF
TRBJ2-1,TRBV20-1,CSARDRERGGISYNEQFF
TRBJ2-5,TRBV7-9,CASSSPGPDKETQYF
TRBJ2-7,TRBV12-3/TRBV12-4,CASSTQTDYEQYF
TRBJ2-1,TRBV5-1,CASSVTSGRAYEQFF
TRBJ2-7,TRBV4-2,CASSQDNNGPYEQYF
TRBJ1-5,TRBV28,CASSYRGPQHF
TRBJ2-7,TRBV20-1,CSARPRGGAGEQYF
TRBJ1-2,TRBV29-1,CSVHSDREEGYTF
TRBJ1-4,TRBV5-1,CASSSSGTGAEKLFF
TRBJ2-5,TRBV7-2,CASSLAETVTQYF
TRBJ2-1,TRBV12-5,CASGPPGTRGFF
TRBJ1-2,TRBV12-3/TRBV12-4,CASSPNGGRLGGYTF
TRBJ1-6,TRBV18,CASSSSKGFNSPLHF
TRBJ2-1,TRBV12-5,CTSGHGRSSYNEQFF
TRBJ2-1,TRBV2,CASSPDSAFYNEQFF
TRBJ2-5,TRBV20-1,CSVSSGGTQETQYF
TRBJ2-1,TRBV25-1,CAASSGLAGPNEQFF
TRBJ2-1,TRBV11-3,CASSASQALGHNEQFF
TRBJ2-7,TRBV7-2,CAGSLGQGYYEQYF
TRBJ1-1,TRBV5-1,CASSVGQGMNTEAFF
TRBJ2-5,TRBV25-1,CASRSSGGPQTQYF
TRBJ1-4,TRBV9,CAGSVGGAGIEKLFF
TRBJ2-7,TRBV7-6,CASSFMGEQYF
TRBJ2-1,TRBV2,CASSDRGRDENEQFF
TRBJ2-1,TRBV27,CASRFTAGGNHNEQFF
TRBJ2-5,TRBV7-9,CASSPTGGMEETQYF
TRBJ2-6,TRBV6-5,CASSYSPYSGANVLTF
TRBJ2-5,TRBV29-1,CSVARGETQYF
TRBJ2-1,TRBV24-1,CATSDPLAPGQGRTEQFF
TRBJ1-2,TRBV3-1,CASSQDTNYGYTF
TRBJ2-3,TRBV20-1,CSAPVTSGRGDTQYF
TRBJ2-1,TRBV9,CASSAATSRPYNEQFF
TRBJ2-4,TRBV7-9,CASSLERGAGTILAKNIQYF
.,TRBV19,CASSMTSGSRSYNEQYF
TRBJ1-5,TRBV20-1,CSARDAPDQPQHF
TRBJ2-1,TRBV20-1,CSASRRGRSYSYNEQFF
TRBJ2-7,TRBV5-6,CASSFGTGNYEQYF
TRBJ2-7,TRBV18,CASSPLPRGAYEQYF
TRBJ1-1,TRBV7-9,CASRPRPNTEAFF
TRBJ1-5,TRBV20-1,CSARVPGNQPQHF
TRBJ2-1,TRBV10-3,CAISESDGQVNNEQFF